Below, 10 T cell receptor beta chains from the same sample are listed, as sequenced in a study of T-cell reconstitution after alpha-beta-depleted transplantation in children. Construction of the TCRbeta library involved unique molecular identifiers. TCRdb reanalysed the PCR reads using MiXCR and keeps one entry per CDR3 protein. The table shows roughly 570,000 distinct CDR3 sequences, with 25% to 30% occurring only once. The starting material was PBMCs, obtained before TCRalphabeta/CD19-depleted stem cell transplant. All receptors come from a boy under three years old with Wiskott-Aldrich syndrome, due to receive a stem cell transplant.

V usage is TRBV12-3 or TRBV12-4 and J usage is TRBJ1-2; the D is unclear. The CDR3 runs 13 residues. V lost 3 bases and J lost 2, with 7 bases in between. The CDR3 region is CASSLVTNYGYTF. The CDR3 nucleotides are TGTGCCAGCAGTTTGGTGACCAACTATGGCTACACCTTC.

Only a few counts were recorded for this clonotype. The J gene is TRBJ2-1, the V gene TRBV20-1; 11 bases are a match to TRBD2. Germline CDR1 and CDR2: DFQATT and SNEGSKA (reference sequence). After removal of 0 bases from V and 6 bases from J, the junction contained 10 bases not matched to a gene. The CDR3 runs 17 residues. The CDR3 sequence: CSARERIAGGLTNEQFF. The CDR3 DNA sequence: TGCAGTGCTAGAGAACGCATAGCGGGAGGGCTCACCAATGAGCAGTTCTTC.

V and J are TRBV12-5 and TRBJ2-2; 7 bases match TRBD1. Germline V gives CDR1 LGHNT, CDR2 FRNRAP. CDR3 length: 16 amino acids. Trimming removed 0 bases from V and 3 bases from J; junction bases left unmatched: 4. CDR3 bases: TGTGCTAGTGGTTTGGTGCGGACAGGCGACACCGGGGAGCTGTTTTTT. Its protein product is CASGLVRTGDTGELFF.

V usage is TRBV7-8 and J usage is TRBJ2-7; D is undetermined. The CDR3 is 14 amino acids. Trimming took 3 bases from V and 2 from J, leaving 11 bases between them. Per the germline V gene, CDR1 is SGHVS and CDR2 is FQNEAQ. The CDR3: CASSFRFLAYEQYF. As DNA, the CDR3 is TGTGCCAGCAGCTTTCGGTTCTTGGCCTACGAGCAGTACTTC.

This clonotype was seen only a few times. V gene TRBV11-3 combines with J gene TRBJ1-1, with 7 positions matching TRBD1. The CDR3 runs to 14 residues. Germline V gives CDR1 SGHNT, CDR2 YENEEA. The V gene end was trimmed by 0 bases and the J gene end by 9 bases; junction bases not matched to a gene: 7. CDR3 DNA sequence: TGTGCCAGCAGCTTAGATGGCCAGGGGGGAAAAGCTTTCTTT. Protein sequence: CASSLDGQGGKAFF.

In DNA, the CDR3 is TGCGCCAGCAGCTTGACAGCGGGAGGTACCGGGGAGCTGTTTTTT. This codes for CASSLTAGGTGELFF. The rearrangement uses TRBV5-1 and TRBJ2-2; TRBD2 matches 9 bases. The CDR3 is 15 residues long. CDR1 and CDR2 from the germline V gene are SGHRS and YFSETQ. J lost 5 bases, V lost 1 base, and 3 bases had no gene match. Complete variable domain (other parts from reference TRBV5-1 and TRBJ2-2): KAGVTQTPRYLIKTRGQQVTLSCSPISGHRSVSWYQQTPGQGLQFLFEYFSETQRNKGNFPGRFSGRQFSNSRSEMNVSTLELGDSALYLCASSLTAGGTGELFFGEGSRLTVL.

This clonotype was detected a few times. J is TRBJ2-4 and V is TRBV12-3 or TRBV12-4; 7 nucleotides align to TRBD2. V gave up 5 bases and J gave up 0 bases; unmatched junction bases: 7. The CDR3 is 16 amino acids. The DNA for the CDR3 is TGTGCCAGCAGTCCCCTAGCGGTACTAGCCAAAAACATTCAGTACTTC. This sequence encodes CASSPLAVLAKNIQYF.

The chain links TRBV10-3 to TRBJ2-2; D ambiguous. Trimming left V 8 bases short and J 5 bases short, with 15 bases between. Germline CDR1 reads ENHRY; CDR2 reads SYGVKD. This CDR3 has 14 amino acids. The CDR3 sequence: CAIGLESYTGELFF. In nucleotides, the CDR3 is TGTGCCATCGGGCTCGAGTCGTATACCGGGGAGCTGTTTTTT.

The rearrangement joins TRBV2 to TRBJ2-5; D could derive from TRBD1 or TRBD2 (5 bases each). Germline CDR1 SNHLY, CDR2 FYNNEI. The germline V and J ends were trimmed by 6 bases and 2 bases, with 16 bases remaining between them. This CDR3 spans 15 amino acids. CDR3 in amino acids: CASRGDRTAQETQYF. The CDR3 DNA follows: TGTGCCAGCAGGGGGGATAGAACAGCACAAGAGACCCAGTACTTC.

The J gene is TRBJ1-6, the V gene TRBV5-1; 7 bases are shared with TRBD1. V shed 4 bases, J shed 9 bases, and the junction held 13 bases outside the gene matches. The CDR3 spans 16 residues. Germline loops: CDR1 SGHRS, CDR2 YFSETQ. The CDR3 loop reads CASSLTGQRKTSPLHF. The CDR3 DNA sequence: TGCGCCAGCAGCCTAACGGGACAGAGAAAAACTTCACCCCTCCACTTT.